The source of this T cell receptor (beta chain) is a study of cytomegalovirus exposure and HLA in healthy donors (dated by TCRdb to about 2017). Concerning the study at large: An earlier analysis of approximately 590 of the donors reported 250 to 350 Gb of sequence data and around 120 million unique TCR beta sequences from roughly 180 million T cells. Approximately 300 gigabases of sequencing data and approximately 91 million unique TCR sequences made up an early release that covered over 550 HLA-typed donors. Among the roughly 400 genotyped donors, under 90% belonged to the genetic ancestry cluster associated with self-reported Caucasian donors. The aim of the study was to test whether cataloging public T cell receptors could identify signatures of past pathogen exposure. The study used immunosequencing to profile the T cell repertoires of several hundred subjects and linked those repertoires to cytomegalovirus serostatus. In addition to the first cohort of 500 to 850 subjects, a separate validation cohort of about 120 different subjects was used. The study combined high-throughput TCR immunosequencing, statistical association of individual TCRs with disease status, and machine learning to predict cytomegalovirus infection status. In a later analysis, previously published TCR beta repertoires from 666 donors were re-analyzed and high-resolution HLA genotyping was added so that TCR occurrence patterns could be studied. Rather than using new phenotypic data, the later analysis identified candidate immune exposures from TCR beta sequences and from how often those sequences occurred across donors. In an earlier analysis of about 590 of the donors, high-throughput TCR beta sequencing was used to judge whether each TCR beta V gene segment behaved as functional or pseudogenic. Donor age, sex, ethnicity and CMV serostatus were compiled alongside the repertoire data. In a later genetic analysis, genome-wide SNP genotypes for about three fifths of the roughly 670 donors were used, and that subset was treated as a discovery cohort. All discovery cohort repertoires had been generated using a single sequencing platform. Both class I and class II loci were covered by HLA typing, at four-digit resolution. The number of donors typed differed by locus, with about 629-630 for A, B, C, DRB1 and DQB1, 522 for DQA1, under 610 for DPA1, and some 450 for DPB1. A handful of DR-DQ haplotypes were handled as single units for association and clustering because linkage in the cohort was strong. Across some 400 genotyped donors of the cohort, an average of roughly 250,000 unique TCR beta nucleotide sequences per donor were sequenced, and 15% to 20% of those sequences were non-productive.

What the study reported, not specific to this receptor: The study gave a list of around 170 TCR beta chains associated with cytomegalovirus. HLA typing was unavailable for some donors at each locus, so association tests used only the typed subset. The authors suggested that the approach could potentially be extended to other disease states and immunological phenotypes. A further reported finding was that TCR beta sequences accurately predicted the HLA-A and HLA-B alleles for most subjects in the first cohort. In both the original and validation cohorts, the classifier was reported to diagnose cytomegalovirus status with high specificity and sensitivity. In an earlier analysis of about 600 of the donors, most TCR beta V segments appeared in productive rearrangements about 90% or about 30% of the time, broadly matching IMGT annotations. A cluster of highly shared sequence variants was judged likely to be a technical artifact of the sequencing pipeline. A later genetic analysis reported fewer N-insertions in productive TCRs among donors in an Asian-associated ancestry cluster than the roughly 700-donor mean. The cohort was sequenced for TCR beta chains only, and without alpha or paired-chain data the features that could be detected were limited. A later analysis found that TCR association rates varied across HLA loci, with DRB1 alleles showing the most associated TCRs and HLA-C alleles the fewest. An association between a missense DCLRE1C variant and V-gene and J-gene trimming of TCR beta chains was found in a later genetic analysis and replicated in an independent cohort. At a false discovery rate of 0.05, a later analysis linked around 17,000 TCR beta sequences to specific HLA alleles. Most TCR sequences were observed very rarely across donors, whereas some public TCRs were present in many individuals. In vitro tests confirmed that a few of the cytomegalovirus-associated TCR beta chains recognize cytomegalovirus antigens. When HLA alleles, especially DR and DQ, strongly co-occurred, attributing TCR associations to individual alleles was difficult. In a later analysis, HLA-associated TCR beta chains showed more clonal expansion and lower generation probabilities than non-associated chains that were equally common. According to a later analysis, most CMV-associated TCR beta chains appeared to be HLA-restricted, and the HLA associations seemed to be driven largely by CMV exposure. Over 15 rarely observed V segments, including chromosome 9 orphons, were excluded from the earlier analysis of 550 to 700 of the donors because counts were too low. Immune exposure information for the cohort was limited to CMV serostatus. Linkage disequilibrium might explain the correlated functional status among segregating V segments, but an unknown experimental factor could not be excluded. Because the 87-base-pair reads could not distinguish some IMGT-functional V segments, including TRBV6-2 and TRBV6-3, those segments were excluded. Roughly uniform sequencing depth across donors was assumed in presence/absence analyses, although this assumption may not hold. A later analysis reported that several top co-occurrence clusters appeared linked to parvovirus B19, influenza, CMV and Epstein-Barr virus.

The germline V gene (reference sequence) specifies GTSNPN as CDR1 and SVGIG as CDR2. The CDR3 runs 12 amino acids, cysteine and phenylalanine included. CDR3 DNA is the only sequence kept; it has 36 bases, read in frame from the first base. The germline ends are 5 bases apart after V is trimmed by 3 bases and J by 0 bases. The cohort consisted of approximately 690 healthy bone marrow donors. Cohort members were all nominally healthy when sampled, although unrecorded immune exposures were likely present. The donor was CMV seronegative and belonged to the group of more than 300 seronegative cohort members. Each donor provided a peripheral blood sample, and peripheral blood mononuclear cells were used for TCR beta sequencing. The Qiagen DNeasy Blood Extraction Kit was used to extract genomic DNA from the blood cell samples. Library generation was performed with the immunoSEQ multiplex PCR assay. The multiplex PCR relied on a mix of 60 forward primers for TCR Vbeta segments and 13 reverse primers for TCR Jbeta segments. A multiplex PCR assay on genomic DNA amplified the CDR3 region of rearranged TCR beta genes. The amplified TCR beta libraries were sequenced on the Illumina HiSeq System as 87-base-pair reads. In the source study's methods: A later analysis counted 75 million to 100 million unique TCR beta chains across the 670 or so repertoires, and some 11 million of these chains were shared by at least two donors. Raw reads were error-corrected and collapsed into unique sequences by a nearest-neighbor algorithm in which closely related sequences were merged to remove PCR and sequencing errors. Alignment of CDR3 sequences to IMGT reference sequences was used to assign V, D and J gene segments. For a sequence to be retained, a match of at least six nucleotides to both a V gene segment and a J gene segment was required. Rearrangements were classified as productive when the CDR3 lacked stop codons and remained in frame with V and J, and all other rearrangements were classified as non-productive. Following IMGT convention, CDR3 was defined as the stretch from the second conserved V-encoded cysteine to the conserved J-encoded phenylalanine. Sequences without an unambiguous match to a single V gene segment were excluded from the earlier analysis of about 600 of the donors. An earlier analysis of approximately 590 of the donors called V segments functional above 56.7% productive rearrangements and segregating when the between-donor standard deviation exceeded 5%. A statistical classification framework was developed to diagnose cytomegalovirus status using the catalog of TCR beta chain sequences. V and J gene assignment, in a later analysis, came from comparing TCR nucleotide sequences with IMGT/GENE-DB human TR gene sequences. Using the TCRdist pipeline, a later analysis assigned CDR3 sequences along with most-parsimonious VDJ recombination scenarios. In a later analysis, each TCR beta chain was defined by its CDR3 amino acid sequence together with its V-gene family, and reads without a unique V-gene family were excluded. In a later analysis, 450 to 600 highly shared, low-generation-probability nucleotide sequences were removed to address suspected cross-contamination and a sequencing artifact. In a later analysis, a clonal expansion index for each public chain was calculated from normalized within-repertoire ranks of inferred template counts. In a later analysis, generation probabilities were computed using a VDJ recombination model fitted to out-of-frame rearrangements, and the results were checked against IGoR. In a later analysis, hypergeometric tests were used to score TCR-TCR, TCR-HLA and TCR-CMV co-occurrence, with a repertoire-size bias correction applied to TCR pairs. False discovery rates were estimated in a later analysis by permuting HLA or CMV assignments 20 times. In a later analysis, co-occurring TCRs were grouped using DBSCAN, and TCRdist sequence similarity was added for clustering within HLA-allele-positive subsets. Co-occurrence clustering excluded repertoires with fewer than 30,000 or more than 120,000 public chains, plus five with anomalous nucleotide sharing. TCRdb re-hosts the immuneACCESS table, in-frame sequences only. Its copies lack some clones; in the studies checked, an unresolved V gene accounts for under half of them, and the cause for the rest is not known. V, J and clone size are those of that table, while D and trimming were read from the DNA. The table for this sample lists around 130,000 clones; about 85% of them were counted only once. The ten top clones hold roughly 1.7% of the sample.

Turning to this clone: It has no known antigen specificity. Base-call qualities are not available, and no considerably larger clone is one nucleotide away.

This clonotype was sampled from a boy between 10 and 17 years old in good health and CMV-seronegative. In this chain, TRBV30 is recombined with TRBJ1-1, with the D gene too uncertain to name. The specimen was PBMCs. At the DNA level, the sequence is TGTGCCTGGAGCTCCGTGAACACTGAAGCTTTCTTT. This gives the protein CAWSSVNTEAFF.